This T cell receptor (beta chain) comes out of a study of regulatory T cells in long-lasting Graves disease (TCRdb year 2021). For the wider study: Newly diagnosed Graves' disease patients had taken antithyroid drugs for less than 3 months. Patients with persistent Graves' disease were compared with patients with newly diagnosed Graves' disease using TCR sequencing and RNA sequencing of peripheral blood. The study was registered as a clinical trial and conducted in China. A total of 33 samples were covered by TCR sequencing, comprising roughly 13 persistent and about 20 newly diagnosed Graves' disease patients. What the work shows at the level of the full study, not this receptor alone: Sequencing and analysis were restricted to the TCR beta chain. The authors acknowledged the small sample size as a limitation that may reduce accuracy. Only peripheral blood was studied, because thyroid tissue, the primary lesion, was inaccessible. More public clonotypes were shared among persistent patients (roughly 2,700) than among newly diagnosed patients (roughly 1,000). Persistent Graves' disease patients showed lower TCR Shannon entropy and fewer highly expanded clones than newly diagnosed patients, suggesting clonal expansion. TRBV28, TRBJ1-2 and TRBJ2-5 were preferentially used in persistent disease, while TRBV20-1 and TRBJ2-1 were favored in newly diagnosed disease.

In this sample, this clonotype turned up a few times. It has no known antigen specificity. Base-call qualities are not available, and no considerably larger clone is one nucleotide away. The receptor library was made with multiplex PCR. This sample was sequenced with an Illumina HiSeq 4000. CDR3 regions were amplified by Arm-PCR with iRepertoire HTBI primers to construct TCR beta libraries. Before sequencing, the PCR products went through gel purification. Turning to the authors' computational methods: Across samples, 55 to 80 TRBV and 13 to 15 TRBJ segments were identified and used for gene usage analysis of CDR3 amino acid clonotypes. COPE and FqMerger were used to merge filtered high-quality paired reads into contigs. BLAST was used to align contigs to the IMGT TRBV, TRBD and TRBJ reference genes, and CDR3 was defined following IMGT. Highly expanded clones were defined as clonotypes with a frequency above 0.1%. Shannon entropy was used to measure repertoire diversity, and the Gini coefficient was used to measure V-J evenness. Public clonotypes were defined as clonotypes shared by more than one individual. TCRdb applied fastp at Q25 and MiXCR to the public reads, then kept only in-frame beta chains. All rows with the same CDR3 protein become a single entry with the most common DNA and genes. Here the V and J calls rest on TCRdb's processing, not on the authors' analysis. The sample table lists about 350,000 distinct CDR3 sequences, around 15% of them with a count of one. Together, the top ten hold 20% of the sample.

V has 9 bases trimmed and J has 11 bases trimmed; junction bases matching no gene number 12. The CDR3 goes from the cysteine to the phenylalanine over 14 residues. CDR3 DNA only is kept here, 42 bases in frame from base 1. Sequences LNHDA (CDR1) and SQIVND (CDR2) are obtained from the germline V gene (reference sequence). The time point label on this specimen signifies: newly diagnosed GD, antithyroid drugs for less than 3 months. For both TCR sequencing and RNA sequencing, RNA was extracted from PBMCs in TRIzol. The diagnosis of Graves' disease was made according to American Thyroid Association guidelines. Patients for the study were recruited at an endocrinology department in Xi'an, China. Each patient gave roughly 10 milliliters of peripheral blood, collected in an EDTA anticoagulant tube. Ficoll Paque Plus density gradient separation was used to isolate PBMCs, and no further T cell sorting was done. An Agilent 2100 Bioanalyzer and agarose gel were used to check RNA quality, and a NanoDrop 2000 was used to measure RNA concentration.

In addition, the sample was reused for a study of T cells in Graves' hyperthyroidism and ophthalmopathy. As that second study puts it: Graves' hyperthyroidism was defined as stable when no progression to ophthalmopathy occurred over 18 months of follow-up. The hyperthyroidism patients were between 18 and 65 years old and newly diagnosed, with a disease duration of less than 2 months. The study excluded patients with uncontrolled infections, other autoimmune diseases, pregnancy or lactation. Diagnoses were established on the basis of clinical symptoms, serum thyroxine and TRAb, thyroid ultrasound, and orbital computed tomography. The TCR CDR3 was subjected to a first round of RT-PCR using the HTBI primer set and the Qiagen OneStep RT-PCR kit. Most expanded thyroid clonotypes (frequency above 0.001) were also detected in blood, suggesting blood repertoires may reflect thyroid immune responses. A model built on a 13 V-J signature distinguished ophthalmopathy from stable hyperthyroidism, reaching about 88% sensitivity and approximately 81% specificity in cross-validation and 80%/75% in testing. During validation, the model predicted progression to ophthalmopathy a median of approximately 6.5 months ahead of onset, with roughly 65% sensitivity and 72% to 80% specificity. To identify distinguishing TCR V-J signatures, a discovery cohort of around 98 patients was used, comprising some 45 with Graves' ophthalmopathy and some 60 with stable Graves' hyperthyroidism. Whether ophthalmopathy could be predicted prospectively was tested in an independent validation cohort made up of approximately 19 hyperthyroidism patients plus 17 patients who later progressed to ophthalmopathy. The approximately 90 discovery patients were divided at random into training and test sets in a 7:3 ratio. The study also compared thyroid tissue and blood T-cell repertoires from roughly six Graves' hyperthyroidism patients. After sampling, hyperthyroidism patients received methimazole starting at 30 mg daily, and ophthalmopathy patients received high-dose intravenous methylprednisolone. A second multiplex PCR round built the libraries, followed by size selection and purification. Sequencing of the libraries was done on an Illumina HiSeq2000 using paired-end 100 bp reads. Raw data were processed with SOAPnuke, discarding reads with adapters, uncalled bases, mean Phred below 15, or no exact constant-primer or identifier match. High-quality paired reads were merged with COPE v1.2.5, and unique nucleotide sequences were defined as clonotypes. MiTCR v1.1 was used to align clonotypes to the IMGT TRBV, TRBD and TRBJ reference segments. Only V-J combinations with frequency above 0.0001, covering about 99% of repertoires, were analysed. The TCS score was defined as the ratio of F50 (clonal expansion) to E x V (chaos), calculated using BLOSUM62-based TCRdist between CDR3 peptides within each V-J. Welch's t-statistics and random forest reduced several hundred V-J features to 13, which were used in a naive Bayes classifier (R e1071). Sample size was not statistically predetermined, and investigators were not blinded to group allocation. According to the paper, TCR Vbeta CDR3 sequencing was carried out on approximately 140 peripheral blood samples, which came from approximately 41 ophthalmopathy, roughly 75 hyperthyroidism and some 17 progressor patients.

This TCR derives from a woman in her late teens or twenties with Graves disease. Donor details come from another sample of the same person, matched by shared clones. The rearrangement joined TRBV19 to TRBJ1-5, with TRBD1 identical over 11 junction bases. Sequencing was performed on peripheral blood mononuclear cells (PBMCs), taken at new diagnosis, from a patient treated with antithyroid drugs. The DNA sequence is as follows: TGTGCCAGCCGCGGACAGGGGGCGTTGACATCCCAGCATTTT. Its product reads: CASRGQGALTSQHF.